The next 20 T cell receptor beta chains were all read from a single sample in a study of metastatic and nonmetastatic thyroid tumors. Thyroid surgery was performed in patients who had received no treatment beforehand. TCRdb re-analyzed the PCR reads using MiXCR. This sample carries 70,000 or so clones, approximately 15% of them seen once, and the ten largest clones take just over 6.5%. Sample: blood. These receptors were obtained from a male donor with papillary thyroid cancer or a benign thyroid nodule (not recorded which). Some clones in this sample may be carry-over from other donors' samples.

The rearrangement links TRBV5-6 to TRBJ2-2; 9 positions match TRBD2. The CDR3 has 15 residues. Germline V lookup: CDR1 SGHDT, CDR2 YYEEEE. Germline trimming cut 5 bases from V and 2 bases from J; bases unmatched to any gene: 4. This CDR3 is CASSILAGNTGELFF. The DNA for the CDR3 is TGTGCCAGCAGTATCCTAGCGGGAAACACCGGGGAGCTGTTTTTT.

This clone has at least ten counts. This sequence joins TRBV28 and TRBJ2-3; no definite D call. This CDR3 comprises 10 residues. Germline CDR1 is MDHEN and CDR2 is SYDVKM. V lost 4 bases to trimming and J lost 8 bases, with 4 bases between them. CDR3 in DNA: TGTGCCAGCAGTTCGGCTACGCAGTATTTT. Translation: CASSSATQYF.

This clone was detected ten times or more. CDR3 sequence reads: CATSRGGLAASYEQYF. The CDR3 bases are TGTGCCACCAGCAGAGGTGGGCTAGCGGCCTCCTACGAGCAGTACTTC. The chain is built from TRBV15 and TRBJ2-7; 7 positions match TRBD2. There are 16 residues in the CDR3. CDR1 and CDR2 from the germline V gene are LNHNV and YYDKDF (reference sequence). Germline trimming cut 1 base from V and 0 bases from J; bases unmatched to any gene: 6.

This clone occurred many times. Here the CDR3 DNA reads TGTGCCAGCCAGAGGGGAGGGACGGTTGGGTCCTACGAGCAGTACTTC. Residues: CASQRGGTVGSYEQYF. The chain carries TRBV19 and TRBJ2-7, with 7 bases matching TRBD2. The CDR3 runs to 16 residues. V lost 9 bases, J lost 1 base, and 15 bases stayed unmatched. Germline V gene lookup returns CDR1 LNHDA and CDR2 SQIVND (reference sequence). Together with reference TRBV19 and TRBJ2-7, the CDR3 gives the full variable domain: DGGITQSPKYLFRKEGQNVTLSCEQNLNHDAMYWYRQDPGQGLRLIYYSQIVNDFQKGDIAEGYSVSREKKESFPLTVTSAQKNPTAFYLCASQRGGTVGSYEQYFGPGTRLTVT.

The table lists this clone with many counts. The chain carries TRBV5-6 and TRBJ2-5, with TRBD1 matching 9 bases. The V gene's germline CDR1 is SGHDT and CDR2 YYEEEE. Trimming at V came to 3 bases and at J to 5 bases, leaving 8 bases not matched to a gene. This CDR3 is built from 15 residues. CDR3 sequence reads: CASSSRDRAGETQYF. The CDR3 coding sequence is TGTGCCAGCAGCTCCAGGGACAGGGCAGGGGAGACCCAGTACTTC.

V is TRBV20-1 and J is TRBJ2-7, with TRBD2 as a possible D gene (5 bases). CDR1 is DFQATT, CDR2 SNEGSKA, per germline (reference sequence). Trimming shortened V by 0 bases and J by 5 bases, and 14 bases separated the two germline ends. This CDR3 has 14 residues. The CDR3 reads CSARDCLAVDEQYF. CDR3 DNA: TGCAGTGCTAGAGATTGTCTAGCCGTCGACGAGCAGTACTTC.

In this sample, this clone turned up many times. The V gene is TRBV6-1, the J gene TRBJ1-4; unclear D gene. Trimming pared 6 bases from V and 2 bases from J, leaving 16 bases between. Per the germline V gene, CDR1 is MNHNS and CDR2 is SASEGT. This CDR3 spans 16 amino acids. This CDR3 is CASSPDPYRTNEKLFF. CDR3 sequence (DNA): TGTGCCAGCAGCCCCGACCCATACCGGACTAATGAAAAACTGTTTTTT.

This clone was recorded at least ten times. This chain connects TRBV2 to TRBJ2-5, with TRBD2 matching 7 bases. J was trimmed by 0 bases and V by 8 bases; bases with no gene match: 3. CDR3 length: 13 amino acids. CDR1 is SNHLY and CDR2 is FYNNEI in the germline V gene. The CDR3 DNA reads as TGTGCCAGCCTCCGGGAGGACCAAGAGACCCAGTACTTC. Its protein is CASLREDQETQYF.

This clone was found many times. This chain connects TRBV4-1 to TRBJ1-4; 7 nucleotides align to TRBD1. Germline V CDR1 and CDR2: MGHRA, YSYEKL. This CDR3 has 13 residues. Losses at the gene ends were 5 bases for V and 7 bases for J; bases not matched to a gene: 4. As DNA, the CDR3 is TGCGCCAGCAGCGGGACAGTCTCTGAAAAACTGTTTTTT. As protein: CASSGTVSEKLFF.

The chain is built from TRBV27 and TRBJ2-7; possible D gene TRBD2, 7 bases. The CDR3 totals 13 residues. Deletions cut 7 bases from V and 1 base from J, with 11 bases between. Germline V gene lookup returns CDR1 MNHEY and CDR2 SMNVEV (reference sequence). The CDR3 region has the DNA TGTGCCAGCATGGGGGGGGCTTCCTACGAGCAGTACTTC. Its protein product is CASMGGASYEQYF.

This clone was found many times. The chain couples TRBV12-3 or TRBV12-4 to TRBJ2-2, with D maybe TRBD2 (5 bases). The CDR3 covers 14 residues. V lost 7 bases to trimming and J lost 6 bases, with 15 bases between them. Written as DNA, the CDR3 is TGTGCCAGCAAGGCCGAACTAGTAGCCGGGGAGCTGTTTTTT. This codes for CASKAELVAGELFF.

The J gene is TRBJ2-3, the V gene TRBV5-1, with TRBD2 matching over 9 bases. Per the germline V gene, CDR1 is SGHRS and CDR2 is YFSETQ. The ends lost 6 bases at V and 5 bases at J; junction bases unmatched: 16. This CDR3 is built from 17 residues. CDR3 residues: CASIPALAGGRVDTQYF. In DNA form, the CDR3 reads TGCGCCAGCATCCCAGCTTTGGCGGGAGGGCGGGTAGATACGCAGTATTTT.

This clone was counted ten times or more. This chain joins TRBV30 and TRBJ2-1; D uncertain. The germline V and J ends were trimmed by 0 bases and 3 bases, with 9 bases remaining between them. The CDR3 runs to 14 residues. Germline CDR1 GTSNPN, CDR2 SVGIG (reference sequence). The CDR3 loop is CAWSVLSRYNEQFF. DNA for the CDR3: TGTGCCTGGAGTGTACTAAGCCGCTACAATGAGCAGTTCTTC.

In this sample, this clone turned up many times. The V gene is TRBV6-2 or TRBV6-3, the J gene TRBJ1-4; unclear D gene. The V end lost 2 bases, the J end lost 4 bases, and 11 bases lay between the germline ends. CDR1 and CDR2 (germline): MNHEY, SVGEGT. CDR3 size: 15 residues. The CDR3 loop reads CASSYASFYNEKLFF. The CDR3 nucleotides read TGTGCCAGCAGTTACGCCAGTTTCTATAATGAAAAACTGTTTTTT.

This clone came up many times. V is TRBV2 and J is TRBJ1-1; a weak D match, TRBD1 (6 bases). V was cut by 5 bases and J by 6 bases, with 16 bases left in between. Germline CDR1 SNHLY, CDR2 FYNNEI. This CDR3 comprises 14 residues. The CDR3 here is CASSRQDTSAEAFF. Written as DNA, the CDR3 is TGTGCCAGCAGTAGACAGGACACAAGCGCTGAAGCTTTCTTT.

This chain links TRBV28 with TRBJ2-6; the D gene is possibly TRBD2 (6 bases). Germline assignment: CDR1 MDHEN and CDR2 SYDVKM. The CDR3 totals 15 residues. The CDR3 loop is CAQGGYYSGANVLTF. Here the CDR3 DNA reads TGTGCTCAAGGAGGGTATTACTCTGGGGCCAACGTCCTGACTTTC. Looking up the rest from reference TRBV28 and TRBJ2-6 gives the full variable domain: DVKVTQSSRYLVKRTGEKVFLECVQDMDHENMFWYRQDPGLGLRLIYFSYDVKMKEKGDIPEGYSVSREKKERFSLILESASTNQTSMYLCAQGGYYSGANVLTFGAGSRLTVL.

This clone has ten or more counts. A read error may be the cause here, since a much bigger clone is one base away. The sample holds other DNA sequences that translate to the same CDR3. The V and J genes are TRBV6-1 and TRBJ2-6, with 7 bases identical to TRBD2. Germline CDR1 MNHNS, CDR2 SASEGT. CDR3 size: 16 residues. DNA of the CDR3: TGTGCCACTGGGAGGGGACTCACCTCTGGGGCCAACGTCCTTACTTTC. Amino acid sequence: CATGRGLTSGANVLTF.

The CDR3 nucleotides read TGTGCCTGGACCAGGCAGGACTCCTACGAGCAGTACTTC. This gives the protein CAWTRQDSYEQYF. This chain joins TRBV30 and TRBJ2-7; D is unresolved. Per the germline V gene, CDR1 is GTSNPN and CDR2 is SVGIG (reference sequence). The CDR3 sequence is 13 residues long. V was trimmed by 4 bases and J by 0 bases, leaving 10 bases between them.

Comments on this clone: Germline and junction disagree at one end, which may indicate a read error. V is TRBV10-3 and J is TRBJ1-3; tentatively, D is TRBD1 (6 bases). This CDR3 has 15 residues. Germline CDR1 and CDR2: ENHRY and SYGVKD. CDR3 sequence: CASSEEWGLGNTIYF. In DNA form, the CDR3 reads TGTGCCAGCAGTGAAGAATGGGGGCTAGGAAACACCATATATTTT.

Many counts were recorded for this clone. The chain is built from TRBV20-1 and TRBJ2-7; 8 bases fit TRBD2. CDR1 and CDR2 (germline): DFQATT, SNEGSKA (reference sequence). The CDR3 consists of 15 residues. J gave up 0 bases and V 1 base, and 5 bases lay outside the gene matches. For the CDR3, the DNA is TGCAGTGCTAGAGGCGGTAGCGGGGACTCCTACGAGCAGTACTTC. Residues: CSARGGSGDSYEQYF.